Following are 14 T cell receptor beta chains from one sample sequenced in a study of CD8+CD57+ T cells in acquired aplastic anemia (dated by TCRdb to the late 2010s). These reads were obtained on an Illumina HiSeq 2000. TCR beta VDJ combination and CDR3 sequence profiling used genomic DNA as the template. Starting from the raw public reads, TCRdb applied fastp trimming at Q25, assembled clones with MiXCR and retained in-frame beta chains. Identical CDR3 proteins give one entry, which carries the most common genes and DNA. The sample records under 200,000 distinct CDR3 sequences, 64% of which are singletons. The leading ten clones occupy 46% of the sample. The sample consisted of sorted CD4+, CD8+, or CD8+CD57+ T cells (not recorded which) from PBMCs. The receptors here all came from a human donor with severe aplastic anemia or a healthy control (not recorded which).

This clonotype was seen a single time. The chain is built from TRBV19 and TRBJ2-3, with TRBD2 identical over 8 bases. Trimming at V came to 9 bases and at J to 2 bases, leaving 4 bases not matched to a gene. The germline V gene has CDR1 LNHDA and CDR2 SQIVND (reference sequence). There are 13 residues in the CDR3. CDR3 in DNA: TGTGCCAGCGGAGCGGGAGTCACAGATACGCAGTATTTT. Its translation is CASGAGVTDTQYF.

The chain uses TRBV18 and TRBJ1-1; 10 positions match TRBD1. With V trimmed by 5 bases and J by 6 bases, 6 bases remained unmatched. Per germline, CDR1 KGHSH and CDR2 LQKENI. This CDR3 has 14 amino acids. For the CDR3, the DNA is TGTGCCAGCTCAAGAGGACAGGGGGACGCTGAAGCTTTCTTT. This translates into CASSRGQGDAEAFF. Filled out from reference TRBV18 and TRBJ1-1, the complete variable domain reads NAGVMQNPRHLVRRRGQEARLRCSPMKGHSHVYWYRQLPEEGLKFMVYLQKENIIDESGMPKERFSAEFPKEGPSILRIQQVVRGDSAAYFCASSRGQGDAEAFFGQGTRLTVV.

The V call is TRBV7-6, the J call TRBJ2-3, with TRBD2 matching over 9 bases. V lost 0 bases and J lost 1; bases outside the gene matches: 2. The CDR3 is 16 amino acids. Germline assignment: CDR1 SGHVS and CDR2 FNYEAQ. The CDR3 reads CASSLAIAGGTDTQYF. The CDR3 DNA reads TGTGCCAGCAGCTTAGCTATAGCGGGGGGCACAGATACGCAGTATTTT.

The rearrangement uses TRBV29-1 and TRBJ1-2; 8 nucleotides agree with TRBD1. V trimming: 6 bases; J trimming: 7 bases; junction bases outside the gene matches: 16. CDR3 size: 15 residues. Germline-derived CDR1 and CDR2 are SQVTM and ANQGSEA. The CDR3 sequence is CSVYMGLQGGSGYTF. CDR3 DNA sequence: TGCAGCGTCTACATGGGACTACAGGGGGGATCTGGCTACACCTTC.

The J gene is TRBJ1-3, the V gene TRBV5-8; possible D gene TRBD1, 5 bases. Trimming pared 5 bases from V and 4 bases from J, leaving 13 bases between. CDR3 size: 14 residues. CDR1 is SGHTS and CDR2 is YDEGEE in the germline V gene. The CDR3 coding sequence is TGTGCCAGCAGTCTCCGGGACCCCGGAAACACCATATATTTT. Protein sequence: CASSLRDPGNTIYF.

The count of this clonotype is one. DNA for the CDR3: TGTGCCAGCAGCGATCGAGGCAGGGGAATTGAAGCTTTCTTT. This codes for CASSDRGRGIEAFF. V and J are TRBV9 and TRBJ1-1; D perhaps matches TRBD1 (6 bases). Deletions cut 3 bases from V and 7 bases from J, with 16 bases between. The CDR3 runs to 14 residues. Germline assignment: CDR1 SGDLS and CDR2 YYNGEE.

The chain couples TRBV2 to TRBJ2-7; TRBD2 matches 9 bases. Unmatched junction bases numbered 6, after V lost 2 bases and J lost 4 bases. Germline assignment: CDR1 SNHLY and CDR2 FYNNEI. The CDR3 is 15 residues long. The CDR3 is CASSERAGGSYEQYF. CDR3 nucleotides: TGTGCCAGCAGTGAACGAGCGGGAGGTAGTTACGAGCAGTACTTC. The full variable domain, completed using reference TRBV2 and TRBJ2-7, is EPEVTQTPSHQVTQMGQEVILRCVPISNHLYFYWYRQILGQKVEFLVSFYNNEISEKSEIFDDQFSVERPDGSNFTLKIRSTKLEDSAMYFCASSERAGGSYEQYFGPGTRLTVT.

This clonotype was seen ten or more times. The gene calls are TRBV12-3 or TRBV12-4 and TRBJ2-7, with 7 bases fitting TRBD1. The CDR3 extends over 14 amino acids. V gave up 5 bases and J gave up 2 bases; unmatched junction bases: 6. In DNA form, the CDR3 reads TGTGCCAGCAGTCTTGGGACAGCACCCTACGAGCAGTACTTC. Translating gives CASSLGTAPYEQYF.

V gene TRBV12-3 or TRBV12-4 combines with J gene TRBJ1-1, with D unclear. The ends were cut back, 3 bases at V and 7 bases at J, with 15 bases in the middle. The CDR3 contains 14 residues. This CDR3 is CASSLDRSKDEAFF. As DNA, the CDR3 is TGTGCCAGCAGTTTGGACCGCTCAAAGGATGAAGCTTTCTTT.

V usage is TRBV10-2 and J usage is TRBJ2-7; no clear D. The CDR3 is 13 amino acids. With 2 bases removed from V and 1 base from J, the gap between germline ends came to 6 bases. Per germline, CDR1 WSHSY and CDR2 SAAADI. This CDR3 reads CASSEHKSYEQYF. CDR3 sequence (DNA): TGCGCCAGCAGTGAGCACAAGTCCTACGAGCAGTACTTC.

In the case of this clonotype: Relative to the germline gene, one junction end is altered; a read error may explain this. This rearrangement joins TRBV7-2 to TRBJ2-7; D possibly uses TRBD1 or TRBD2 (5 bases each). Germline V gene data show CDR1 as SGHTA and CDR2 as FQGNSA. The CDR3 runs 15 residues. The CDR3 loop is CASSVASRERDEQYF. CDR3 DNA: TGTGCCAGCAGCGTAGCGTCCAGGGAACGCGACGAGCAGTACTTC.

There are a few counts of this clonotype. This chain connects TRBV9 to TRBJ2-3; 11 bases are a match to TRBD1. The CDR3 runs 16 residues. The germline V gene has CDR1 SGDLS and CDR2 YYNGEE. Unmatched junction bases numbered 8, after V lost 4 bases and J lost 4 bases. The chain's CDR3 is CASSFKGQGGPDTQYF. For the CDR3, the DNA is TGTGCCAGCAGCTTCAAGGGACAGGGGGGGCCAGATACGCAGTATTTT.

The chain employs TRBV27 and TRBJ1-2, with D perhaps TRBD1 (6 bases). Germline CDR1 MNHEY, CDR2 SMNVEV (reference sequence). This CDR3 has 15 residues. Trimming stripped 5 bases from V and 5 bases from J, with 18 bases between. CDR3 sequence (DNA): TGTGCCAGCAGTCCGACCCCGGGGGCAGGGTATGGCTACACCTTC. Translation: CASSPTPGAGYGYTF.

V gene TRBV20-1 combines with J gene TRBJ1-6; 7 nucleotides agree with TRBD1. Unmatched junction bases numbered 7, after V lost 6 bases and J lost 2 bases. Germline loops: CDR1 DFQATT, CDR2 SNEGSKA (reference sequence). The CDR3 consists of 15 residues. CDR3 amino acids: CSAPPQGPYNSPLHF. Here the CDR3 DNA reads TGCAGTGCCCCTCCACAGGGGCCCTATAATTCACCCCTCCACTTT.